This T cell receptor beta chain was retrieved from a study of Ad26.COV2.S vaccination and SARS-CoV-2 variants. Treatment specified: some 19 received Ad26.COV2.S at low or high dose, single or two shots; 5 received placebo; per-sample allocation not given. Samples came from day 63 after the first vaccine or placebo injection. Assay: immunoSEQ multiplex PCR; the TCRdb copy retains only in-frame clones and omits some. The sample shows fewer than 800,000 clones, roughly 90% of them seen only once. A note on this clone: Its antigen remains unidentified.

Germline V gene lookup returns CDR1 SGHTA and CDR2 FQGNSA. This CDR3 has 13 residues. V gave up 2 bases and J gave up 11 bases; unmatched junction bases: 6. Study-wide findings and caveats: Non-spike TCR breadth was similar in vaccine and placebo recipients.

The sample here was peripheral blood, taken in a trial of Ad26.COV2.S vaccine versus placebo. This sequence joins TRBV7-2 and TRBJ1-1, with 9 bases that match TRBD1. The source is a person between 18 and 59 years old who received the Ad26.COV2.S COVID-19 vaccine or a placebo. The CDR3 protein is CASSLYRGRGAFF. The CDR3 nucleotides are TGTGCCAGCAGCTTATACAGGGGGCGCGGGGCTTTCTTT.